Shown below are 27 T cell receptor beta chains from a single sample sequenced in a study of identical twins. TCRdb re-analysed the 5' RACE reads in MiXCR, keeping a single row per CDR3 protein. Of roughly 770,000 distinct CDR3 sequences listed, about 18% were seen once; the top ten hold approximately 14%. The sample also formed part of further work on T cells expressing NK-cell markers.

Input material: PBMCs. The receptors come from a woman younger than 30 in good health.

This chain links TRBV6-6 with TRBJ2-2; D unresolved. The CDR3 loop spans 13 amino acids. Trimming pared 5 bases from V and 3 bases from J, leaving 7 bases between. In germline, CDR1 is MNHNY, CDR2 SVGAGI (reference sequence). CDR3 protein: CASSPPYTGELFF. CDR3 in DNA: TGTGCCAGCAGTCCTCCCTACACCGGGGAGCTGTTTTTT.

This clonotype appeared a few times. This chain joins TRBV5-1 and TRBJ1-3, with TRBD1 identical over 7 bases. The CDR3 length is 15 residues. Germline assignment: CDR1 SGHRS and CDR2 YFSETQ. Germline trimming cut 4 bases from V and 3 bases from J; bases unmatched to any gene: 7. CDR3 bases: TGCGCCAGCAGCCCTTTCGACAGGGATGGAAACACCATATATTTT. As protein: CASSPFDRDGNTIYF.

This clonotype showed up many times. The CDR3 is CASSSLAGGPYEQYF. The CDR3 bases are TGTGCCAGCAGTTCCCTAGCGGGGGGTCCCTACGAGCAGTACTTC. The chain combines TRBV6-5 with TRBJ2-7; 11 positions agree with TRBD2. The length of the CDR3 is 15 residues. V gave up 4 bases and J gave up 2 bases; unmatched junction bases: 4. Germline loops: CDR1 MNHEY, CDR2 SVGAGI.

The chain combines TRBV5-1 with TRBJ2-3; TRBD2 matches 12 bases. Germline CDR1 SGHRS, CDR2 YFSETQ. CDR3 length: 15 amino acids. Trimming cost V 4 bases and J 6 bases; bases outside gene matches: 6. The chain's CDR3 is CASSIAGTSGDTQYF. CDR3 coding DNA: TGCGCCAGCAGCATCGCCGGGACTAGCGGGGATACGCAGTATTTT.

The CDR3: CSAVGAAGATNEKLFF. As DNA, the CDR3 is TGCAGTGCTGTCGGGGCCGCGGGTGCAACTAATGAAAAACTGTTTTTT. The chain employs TRBV20-1 and TRBJ1-4; tentative D call: TRBD1 (5 bases). This CDR3 spans 16 amino acids. V was cut by 5 bases and J by 0 bases, with 16 bases left in between. CDR1 DFQATT and CDR2 SNEGSKA come from the germline V gene (reference sequence).

This clonotype was seen only a few times. V and J are TRBV18 and TRBJ2-5, with 7 positions matching TRBD1. Trimming removed 6 bases from V and 4 bases from J; junction bases left unmatched: 5. The CDR3 sequence is 13 residues long. Germline V gene sequence: CDR1 KGHSH, CDR2 LQKENI. In DNA, the CDR3 is TGTGCCAGCTCGGACAGGAAACGAGAGACCCAGTACTTC. Translated: CASSDRKRETQYF.

This clonotype was seen a few times. J is TRBJ2-3 and V is TRBV24-1; the D gene is possibly TRBD2 (7 bases). Germline values: CDR1 KGHDR, CDR2 SFDVKD. The CDR3 loop spans 15 amino acids. Trimming removed 3 bases at V and 2 bases at J, with 11 bases between. CDR3 in amino acids: CATSDRGGNTDTQYF. The CDR3 region has the DNA TGTGCCACCAGTGATAGGGGGGGCAACACAGATACGCAGTATTTT.

In its sample, this clonotype was seen a few times. The chain carries TRBV25-1 and TRBJ2-2; 10 nucleotides line up with TRBD1. Germline CDR1 is MGHDK and CDR2 is SYGVNS. This CDR3 spans 16 amino acids. V lost 7 bases, J lost 4 bases, and 9 bases stayed unmatched. CDR3 sequence: CASTQGQGIFTGELFF. CDR3 sequence (DNA): TGTGCCAGCACCCAGGGACAGGGGATTTTCACCGGGGAGCTGTTTTTT.

The chain uses TRBV5-1 and TRBJ2-7, with 7 nucleotides matching TRBD1. Trimming cost V 0 bases and J 2 bases; bases outside gene matches: 8. The germline V gene encodes CDR1 SGHRS and CDR2 YFSETQ. This CDR3 has 16 residues. CDR3: CASSLDGGTVTYEQYF. CDR3 coding DNA: TGCGCCAGCAGCTTGGATGGTGGGACAGTTACCTACGAGCAGTACTTC. Looking up the rest from reference TRBV5-1 and TRBJ2-7 gives the full variable domain: KAGVTQTPRYLIKTRGQQVTLSCSPISGHRSVSWYQQTPGQGLQFLFEYFSETQRNKGNFPGRFSGRQFSNSRSEMNVSTLELGDSALYLCASSLDGGTVTYEQYFGPGTRLTVT.

This clonotype was detected a few times. The V gene is TRBV13, the J gene TRBJ2-7; D is possibly TRBD2 (5 bases). Germline CDR1 reads PRHDT; CDR2 reads FYEKMQ (reference sequence). This CDR3 is built from 15 residues. The ends were cut back, 3 bases at V and 2 bases at J, with 14 bases in the middle. This CDR3 reads CASSLAGPATYEQYF. The CDR3 bases are TGTGCCAGCAGCTTGGCGGGTCCCGCTACCTACGAGCAGTACTTC.

This clonotype occurred a few times. The chain links TRBV14 to TRBJ2-1; TRBD1 aligns across 9 bases. J lost 8 bases, V lost 0 bases, and 11 bases had no gene match. This CDR3 has 17 amino acids. Germline V lookup: CDR1 SGHDN, CDR2 FVKESK. The CDR3 nucleotides are TGTGCCAGCAGCCAAGATGGGGCGGGGACAGGGAATTATGAGCAGTTCTTC. Protein: CASSQDGAGTGNYEQFF.

This clonotype was counted at least ten times. V and J are TRBV29-1 and TRBJ2-4; D uncertain. The CDR3 covers 12 residues. V was pared by 7 bases and J by 6 bases, with 13 bases between. From germline, CDR1 is SQVTM and CDR2 ANQGSEA. CDR3 residues: CSGTQDPNIQYF. The CDR3 DNA reads as TGCAGCGGTACCCAAGACCCAAACATTCAGTACTTC.

This clonotype came up many times. The CDR3 sequence is CASSLERADEAFF. The CDR3 bases are TGCGCCAGCAGCTTGGAACGCGCAGATGAAGCTTTCTTT. V is TRBV5-1 and J is TRBJ1-1, with D uncertain. The CDR3 has 13 residues. In germline, CDR1 is SGHRS, CDR2 YFSETQ. Trimming stripped 0 bases from V and 7 bases from J, with 10 bases between.

This clonotype is a singleton in its sample. V usage is TRBV10-3 and J usage is TRBJ2-3, with 9 bases matching TRBD1. Germline loops: CDR1 ENHRY, CDR2 SYGVKD. J was trimmed by 1 base and V by 2 bases; bases with no gene match: 4. The CDR3 sequence is 16 residues long. The CDR3 bases are TGTGCCATCAGTGAGACCGGACAGGGGCGCACAGATACGCAGTATTTT. This encodes CAISETGQGRTDTQYF.

This chain uses TRBV9 with TRBJ2-7; D is possibly TRBD2 (5 bases). The CDR3 spans 14 residues. The V and J ends lost 3 bases and 0 bases respectively, with 10 bases between them. Per the germline V gene, CDR1 is SGDLS and CDR2 is YYNGEE. The DNA for the CDR3 is TGTGCCAGCAGCGGGACGGGGAACTCCTACGAGCAGTACTTC. It encodes CASSGTGNSYEQYF.

This clonotype was counted only a few times. The chain employs TRBV2 and TRBJ2-5; D possibly matches TRBD1 or TRBD2 (6 bases each). Germline CDR1 SNHLY, CDR2 FYNNEI. V was cut by 8 bases and J by 9 bases, with 25 bases left in between. The CDR3 loop spans 15 amino acids. The CDR3 region is CASPEVRGLRRAQYF. CDR3 in DNA: TGTGCCAGCCCTGAGGTCAGGGGCCTGAGGAGGGCCCAGTACTTC.

This clonotype has just a few counts. The rearrangement uses TRBV29-1 and TRBJ2-3; 8 nucleotides agree with TRBD2. The V gene end was trimmed by 3 bases and the J gene end by 6 bases; junction bases not matched to a gene: 8. The germline gives CDR1 SQVTM, CDR2 ANQGSEA. The CDR3 spans 14 residues. The CDR3 sequence: CSVDLAGQGDTQYF. CDR3 in DNA: TGCAGCGTTGACCTAGCGGGCCAGGGGGATACGCAGTATTTT.

V is TRBV7-6 and J is TRBJ2-7; tentatively, D is TRBD2 (5 bases). Trimming removed 0 bases at V and 0 bases at J, with 9 bases between. Germline values: CDR1 SGHVS, CDR2 FNYEAQ. CDR3 length equals 15 residues. CDR3 sequence (DNA): TGTGCCAGCAGCTTAGCGCTGGGGAGCTCCTACGAGCAGTACTTC. This translates into CASSLALGSSYEQYF. Full variable domain (rest looked up from reference TRBV7-6 and TRBJ2-7): GAGVSQSPRYKVTKRGQDVALRCDPISGHVSLYWYRQALGQGPEFLTYFNYEAQQDKSGLPNDRFSAERPEGSISTLTIQRTEQRDSAMYRCASSLALGSSYEQYFGPGTRLTVT.

Here the CDR3 reads CATCSGRAYPYEQYF. The CDR3, as DNA: TGTGCCACCTGTAGCGGGAGGGCCTACCCCTACGAGCAGTACTTC. This chain joins TRBV10-3 and TRBJ2-7; 11 bases are a match to TRBD2. V lost 10 bases to trimming and J lost 2 bases; unmatched junction nucleotides: 10. Germline CDR1 reads ENHRY; CDR2 reads SYGVKD. The CDR3 spans 15 residues.

CDR3 amino acids: CSARRAGPHNEQFF. The DNA of the CDR3 is TGCAGTGCTAGAAGGGCGGGACCCCACAATGAGCAGTTCTTC. This chain joins TRBV20-1 and TRBJ2-1; TRBD2 might be the D (6 bases). This CDR3 spans 14 amino acids. The V and J ends lost 2 bases and 5 bases respectively, with 13 bases between them. From germline, CDR1 is DFQATT and CDR2 SNEGSKA (reference sequence).

The chain is built from TRBV5-5 and TRBJ2-5; maybe TRBD1 (5 bases). The CDR3 length is 13 residues. Trimming pared 6 bases from V and 4 bases from J, leaving 13 bases between. Germline CDR1 reads SGHKS; CDR2 reads YYEKEE (reference sequence). The CDR3 loop is CASTLTVPETQYF. The CDR3 DNA reads TGTGCCAGCACCCTGACAGTTCCAGAGACCCAGTACTTC.

This clonotype was recorded at least ten times. One junction end disagrees with the germline gene, perhaps due to a read error. The V gene is TRBV7-7, the J gene TRBJ2-1; D remains ambiguous. The CDR3 is 13 amino acids. Germline CDR1 reads SSHAT; CDR2 reads FNYEAQ (reference sequence). The CDR3 loop is CASSLRYYNEQFF. CDR3 in DNA: TGTGCTAGCAGCTTAAGGTACTACAATGAGCAGTTCTTC.

V and J are TRBV5-6 and TRBJ1-4; TRBD1 aligns across 7 bases. V gave up 5 bases and J gave up 2 bases; unmatched junction bases: 3. The CDR3 runs 14 residues. Germline assignment: CDR1 SGHDT and CDR2 YYEEEE. CDR3 loop: CASSGQATNEKLFF. For the CDR3, the DNA is TGTGCCAGCAGTGGACAGGCGACTAATGAAAAACTGTTTTTT.

CDR3 nucleotides: TGTGCCAGCAGCCGCCTCTTGTCGGCCATGAACACTGAAGCTTTCTTT. It yields the protein CASSRLLSAMNTEAFF. The rearrangement joins TRBV7-9 to TRBJ1-1, with no clear D. Per germline, CDR1 SEHNR and CDR2 FQNEAQ (reference sequence). CDR3 length: 16 amino acids. V was trimmed by 5 bases and J by 0 bases, leaving 16 bases between them.

The V call is TRBV6-5, the J call TRBJ2-7, with a possible D match to TRBD1 (5 bases). With 0 bases removed from V and 0 bases from J, the gap between germline ends came to 9 bases. The CDR3 covers 15 residues. Germline CDR1 is MNHEY and CDR2 is SVGAGI. The CDR3 bases are TGTGCCAGCAGTTACTCCGACAGTCCCTCCTACGAGCAGTACTTC. Translation gives CASSYSDSPSYEQYF.

This clonotype was observed many times. The chain combines TRBV12-3 or TRBV12-4 with TRBJ2-2; D remains unclear. Trimming left V 3 bases short and J 2 bases short, with 4 bases between. The CDR3 extends over 13 amino acids. CDR3 DNA: TGTGCCAGCAGTTTCCCTAACACCGGGGAGCTGTTTTTT. This codes for CASSFPNTGELFF.

The sample holds a few counts of this clonotype. This chain joins TRBV12-5 and TRBJ1-1; the D gene is possibly TRBD1 (6 bases). Germline V gene data show CDR1 as LGHNT and CDR2 as FRNRAP. Trimming shortened V by 6 bases and J by 10 bases, and 15 bases separated the two germline ends. The CDR3 has 12 residues. CDR3 region: CASGAGDYVAFF. For the CDR3, the DNA is TGTGCTAGTGGGGCAGGGGATTACGTAGCTTTCTTT.